The 22 T cell receptor beta chains below all came from one sample that was sequenced in a study of blood T cell repertoires in COVID-19. Assay used: immunoSEQ multiplex PCR; TCRdb lists only in-frame clones, some missing. The sample records about 270,000 clones, around nine tenths being singletons. The sample comprised peripheral blood. Source of these receptors: a man aged 40-55 years with active or convalescent COVID-19.

This clone appeared a few times. The chain combines TRBV9 with TRBJ2-7; no clear D. V was trimmed by 0 bases and J by 5 bases, leaving 9 bases between them. The CDR3 has 13 amino acids. Germline V gene sequence: CDR1 SGDLS, CDR2 YYNGEE. This CDR3 is CASSVGLQDEQYF. The CDR3 coding sequence is TGTGCCAGCAGCGTAGGGTTACAAGACGAGCAGTACTTC. The entire variable domain, with the rest obtained from reference TRBV9 and TRBJ2-7, is as follows: DSGVTQTPKHLITATGQRVTLRCSPRSGDLSVYWYQQSLDQGLQFLIQYYNGEERAKGNILERFSAQQFPDLHSELNLSSLELGDSALYFCASSVGLQDEQYFGPGTRLTVT.

V usage is TRBV27 and J usage is TRBJ1-3; TRBD1 aligns across 8 bases. Per germline, CDR1 MNHEY and CDR2 SMNVEV (reference sequence). The CDR3 loop spans 14 amino acids. J gave up 2 bases and V 6 bases, and 3 bases lay outside the gene matches. CDR3 sequence reads: CASRQGAPGNTIYF. The CDR3 DNA reads TGTGCCAGCAGGCAGGGGGCCCCTGGAAACACCATATATTTT.

The chain combines TRBV3-1 (or the pseudogene TRBV3-2) with TRBJ1-2; 9 nucleotides match TRBD1. V was pared by 4 bases and J by 3 bases, with 3 bases of the junction left unmatched. CDR1 is LGHDT, CDR2 YNNKEL, per germline (reference sequence). CDR3 size: 14 residues. The CDR3 bases are TGTGCCAGCAGCCCCCGGGACAGGGACTATGGCTACACCTTC. Its protein product is CASSPRDRDYGYTF.

The V call is TRBV10-3, the J call TRBJ1-1; no reliable D call. Germline V gene lookup returns CDR1 ENHRY and CDR2 SYGVKD. The CDR3 spans 11 residues. The V end was cut by 6 bases, the J end by 8 bases, with 10 bases between. Here the CDR3 DNA reads TGTGCCATCAGCGCCGGGTCCGAAGCTTTCTTT. Its translation is CAISAGSEAFF.

The genes are TRBV28 and TRBJ2-5, with TRBD2 matching over 11 bases. Germline loops: CDR1 MDHEN, CDR2 SYDVKM. The CDR3 has 15 amino acids. V gave up 4 bases and J gave up 2 bases; unmatched junction bases: 3. The CDR3 spells CASSSRTSGQETQYF. The DNA of the CDR3 is TGTGCCAGCAGTTCTAGGACTAGCGGGCAAGAGACCCAGTACTTC. Supplemented by reference TRBV28 and TRBJ2-5, the full variable domain reads DVKVTQSSRYLVKRTGEKVFLECVQDMDHENMFWYRQDPGLGLRLIYFSYDVKMKEKGDIPEGYSVSREKKERFSLILESASTNQTSMYLCASSSRTSGQETQYFGPGTRLLVL.

The J gene is TRBJ2-1, the V gene TRBV2; 10 bases agree with TRBD2. CDR3 length: 14 residues. V gave up 7 bases and J gave up 13 bases; unmatched junction bases: 13. Germline CDR1 SNHLY, CDR2 FYNNEI. The CDR3 protein is CASTEGLAGAPQFF. The CDR3 DNA reads TGTGCCAGCACCGAAGGGCTAGCGGGGGCCCCCCAGTTCTTC.

The chain uses TRBV19 and TRBJ1-4, with 8 bases matching TRBD1. The CDR3 has 17 residues. Germline loops: CDR1 LNHDA, CDR2 SQIVND (reference sequence). V shed 7 bases, J shed 4 bases, and the junction held 14 bases outside the gene matches. The chain's CDR3 is CASNTGGRGRFNEKLFF. CDR3 bases: TGTGCCAGTAATACCGGAGGCAGGGGGCGTTTTAATGAAAAACTGTTTTTT.

V is TRBV7-9 and J is TRBJ2-5; TRBD1 matches at 8 bases. J was trimmed by 11 bases and V by 4 bases; bases with no gene match: 15. Germline lookup yields CDR1 SEHNR and CDR2 FQNEAQ (reference sequence). The CDR3 length is 15 residues. The CDR3 spells CASSSPGQASLMQYF. Written as DNA, the CDR3 is TGTGCCAGCAGCTCCCCGGGACAGGCTAGTCTAATGCAGTACTTC.

This rearrangement joins TRBV5-1 to TRBJ2-6; 8 nucleotides agree with TRBD2. V lost 4 bases and J lost 1; bases outside the gene matches: 7. CDR1 is SGHRS and CDR2 is YFSETQ in the germline V gene. This CDR3 region has 17 residues. The CDR3 DNA sequence: TGCGCCAGCAGCCCGGACGGGAGGGGATCTGGGGCCAACGTCCTGACTTTC. Translated, it gives CASSPDGRGSGANVLTF. The complete variable domain, with remaining parts taken from reference TRBV5-1 and TRBJ2-6, reads KAGVTQTPRYLIKTRGQQVTLSCSPISGHRSVSWYQQTPGQGLQFLFEYFSETQRNKGNFPGRFSGRQFSNSRSEMNVSTLELGDSALYLCASSPDGRGSGANVLTFGAGSRLTVL.

This rearrangement joins TRBV2 to TRBJ2-4; the match to TRBD1 covers 8 bases. CDR3 length: 13 amino acids. V gave up 9 bases and J gave up 5 bases; unmatched junction bases: 6. Germline V gene sequence: CDR1 SNHLY, CDR2 FYNNEI. DNA for the CDR3: TGTGCCAGTACCCGGGACAGGCAAAACATTCAGTACTTC. The encoded protein is CASTRDRQNIQYF.

This chain uses TRBV5-1 with TRBJ2-1, with 8 positions matching TRBD1. V was clipped by 0 bases and J by 9 bases; unmatched bases: 5. From germline, CDR1 is SGHRS and CDR2 YFSETQ. This CDR3 contains 14 residues. The chain's CDR3 is CASSLARGQGEQFF. For the CDR3, the DNA is TGCGCCAGCAGCTTGGCCAGGGGGCAAGGTGAGCAGTTCTTC.

Only a few counts were recorded for this clone. This chain joins TRBV2 and TRBJ2-7; tentative D call: TRBD2 (6 bases). Trimming stripped 4 bases from V and 0 bases from J, with 10 bases between. Germline V gene sequence: CDR1 SNHLY, CDR2 FYNNEI. The CDR3 is 14 amino acids. CDR3 sequence (DNA): TGTGCCAGCAGTGGTTTGCGGGACTCCTACGAGCAGTACTTC. This sequence encodes CASSGLRDSYEQYF.

This clone has just one count. The chain links TRBV7-9 to TRBJ1-5; 8 bases match TRBD1. Germline lookup yields CDR1 SEHNR and CDR2 FQNEAQ (reference sequence). V shed 4 bases, J shed 1 base, and the junction held 9 bases outside the gene matches. The CDR3 totals 17 residues. This CDR3 reads CASSSEWDRRSNQPQHF. In DNA form, the CDR3 reads TGTGCCAGCAGCTCCGAGTGGGACAGGCGGAGCAATCAGCCCCAGCATTTT.

This clone has only one observation. This chain links TRBV19 with TRBJ1-1; D is uncertain. Trimming pared 4 bases from V and 2 bases from J, leaving 8 bases between. Germline CDR1 LNHDA, CDR2 SQIVND (reference sequence). This CDR3 has 13 amino acids. The CDR3 is CASSNLYNTEAFF. The CDR3 region has the DNA TGTGCCAGTAGTAACCTATATAACACTGAAGCTTTCTTT. The variable domain in full, completed from reference TRBV19 and TRBJ1-1, reads DGGITQSPKYLFRKEGQNVTLSCEQNLNHDAMYWYRQDPGQGLRLIYYSQIVNDFQKGDIAEGYSVSREKKESFPLTVTSAQKNPTAFYLCASSNLYNTEAFFGQGTRLTVV.

The chain employs TRBV19 and TRBJ2-7; 13 bases align to TRBD2. Trimming removed 4 bases from V and 3 bases from J; junction bases left unmatched: 3. Germline CDR1 LNHDA, CDR2 SQIVND (reference sequence). The CDR3 has 15 residues. The CDR3 sequence: CASSRTSGRGYEQYF. CDR3 DNA sequence: TGTGCCAGTAGTAGGACTAGCGGGAGAGGCTACGAGCAGTACTTC.

There are a few counts of this clone. CDR3 residues: CASSVAGQGNYGYTF. The DNA of the CDR3 is TGTGCCAGCAGCGTAGCGGGACAGGGGAACTATGGCTACACCTTC. This chain uses TRBV9 with TRBJ1-2; 10 positions agree with TRBD1. Looked up from germline, CDR1 is SGDLS and CDR2 is YYNGEE. The CDR3 extends over 15 amino acids. V shed 0 bases and J 2 bases; nucleotides not matched to a gene: 1.

V gene TRBV28 combines with J gene TRBJ1-5; D unresolved. The CDR3 sequence is 14 residues long. V dropped 9 bases and J dropped 7 bases, with 19 bases sitting between them. Germline lookup yields CDR1 MDHEN and CDR2 SYDVKM. Here the CDR3 reads CASRGSFTLQPQHF. CDR3 DNA: TGTGCCAGTCGCGGGTCTTTCACTCTCCAGCCCCAGCATTTT. Full variable domain (remainder filled in from reference TRBV28 and TRBJ1-5): DVKVTQSSRYLVKRTGEKVFLECVQDMDHENMFWYRQDPGLGLRLIYFSYDVKMKEKGDIPEGYSVSREKKERFSLILESASTNQTSMYLCASRGSFTLQPQHFGDGTRLSIL.

This clone was seen only a few times. The chain joins TRBV3-1 (or the pseudogene TRBV3-2) to TRBJ1-2; D remains ambiguous. This CDR3 is built from 14 residues. Per the germline V gene, CDR1 is LGHDT and CDR2 is YNNKEL (reference sequence). The germline V and J ends were trimmed by 0 bases and 2 bases, with 7 bases remaining between them. CDR3 sequence (DNA): TGTGCCAGCAGCCAAGATTCTCAGAACTATGGCTACACCTTC. Its protein product is CASSQDSQNYGYTF.

This sequence joins TRBV24-1 and TRBJ2-5; the D gene is possibly TRBD2 (5 bases). With 0 bases removed from V and 3 bases from J, the gap between germline ends came to 7 bases. Germline V gene lookup returns CDR1 KGHDR and CDR2 SFDVKD. CDR3 length: 14 residues. The CDR3, as DNA: TGTGCCACCAGTGATTTGAGCGGAGAAGAGACCCAGTACTTC. Its protein product is CATSDLSGEETQYF.

The gene calls are TRBV7-9 and TRBJ1-5, with 9 bases identical to TRBD1. The CDR3 extends over 15 amino acids. Trimming cost V 3 bases and J 4 bases; bases outside gene matches: 4. Germline V gives CDR1 SEHNR, CDR2 FQNEAQ (reference sequence). The CDR3 DNA sequence: TGTGCCAGCAGCTTGGGACAGGGACTAAATCAGCCCCAGCATTTT. Protein: CASSLGQGLNQPQHF.

V usage is TRBV19 and J usage is TRBJ1-5; the D gene is possibly TRBD1 (5 bases). Germline V CDR1 and CDR2: LNHDA, SQIVND (reference sequence). Trimming stripped 2 bases from V and 6 bases from J, with 11 bases between. This CDR3 is built from 14 residues. In DNA, the CDR3 is TGTGCCAGTAGTATATTAAAGGGGTTTCAGCCCCAGCATTTT. Amino acids: CASSILKGFQPQHF. Using reference TRBV19 and TRBJ1-5 for the parts outside the CDR3, the full variable domain is DGGITQSPKYLFRKEGQNVTLSCEQNLNHDAMYWYRQDPGQGLRLIYYSQIVNDFQKGDIAEGYSVSREKKESFPLTVTSAQKNPTAFYLCASSILKGFQPQHFGDGTRLSIL.

The rearrangement uses TRBV30 and TRBJ2-5; 10 bases line up with TRBD2. The V gene end was trimmed by 7 bases and the J gene end by 5 bases; junction bases not matched to a gene: 22. The CDR3 runs to 18 residues. CDR1 is GTSNPN, CDR2 SVGIG, per germline (reference sequence). This CDR3 is CASDLPGASGREWETQYF. DNA of the CDR3: TGTGCCTCTGACCTCCCAGGGGCTAGCGGGAGAGAATGGGAGACCCAGTACTTC.